This TCR beta chain originates from a study of blood T cell repertoires in COVID-19. TCRdb's table, derived via immunoSEQ multiplex PCR, lists solely in-frame clones and lacks some. The sample contains over 250,000 clones, 80% to 95% of which appear only once. The participants were between roughly 18 and 100 years old and came from under 25 US areas. The receptor's source is a woman aged 30 to 39 who had recovered from COVID-19. Sequencing input: PBMCs or T cells enriched from blood (not recorded which).

The CDR3 reads CASSLGLLSSYEQYF. CDR3 DNA: TGTGCCAGCAGCTTAGGACTCCTGAGCTCCTACGAGCAGTACTTC. V gene TRBV7-9 combines with J gene TRBJ2-7; D unclear. V was pared by 1 base and J by 0 bases, with 10 bases between. CDR1 is SEHNR and CDR2 is FQNEAQ in the germline V gene (reference sequence). The CDR3 covers 15 residues. Full variable domain (missing parts from reference TRBV7-9 and TRBJ2-7): DTGVSQNPRHKITKRGQNVTFRCDPISEHNRLYWYRQTLGQGPEFLTYFQNEAQLEKSRLLSDRFSAERPKGSFSTLEIQRTEQGDSAMYLCASSLGLLSSYEQYFGPGTRLTVT.